A single TCR beta chain is shown here with its context. Its specificity is not known. Profiled with immunoSEQ multiplex PCR; TCRdb holds only in-frame clones, not every one. The table has about 100,000 clones, 86% seen once. Trimming pared 5 bases from V and 8 bases from J, leaving 9 bases between. This CDR3 spans 11 amino acids. Germline V CDR1 and CDR2: ENHRY, SYGVKD. Blood got drawn at baseline, again on cycle 4 day 1, and then on cycle 7 day 1. These data originate in a study of OX40 agonist ivuxolimab in advanced cancers. Study-wide context: At doses from 0.01 to 10 mg/kg, patients were given intravenous ivuxolimab every 2 weeks. The mean age was about 57 years, ranging from 23 to 79, with less than 90% of participants male. Broader study findings: Doses of 0.1 to 3.0 mg/kg were accompanied by clonal expansion of CD4+ and CD8+ blood T cells by week 6.

This rearrangement joins TRBV10-3 to TRBJ1-1; D not resolved. The TCR was taken from an adult with an advanced solid tumor such as melanoma, head and neck, liver or kidney cancer. Sequencing used CD4+ or CD8+ T cells sorted from blood, obtained in a trial of the OX40 agonist ivuxolimab. The CDR3 DNA follows: TGTGCCATCAGTTACAGAGACGAAGCTTTCTTT. Its translation is CAISYRDEAFF.